Each of the 7 T cell receptor beta chains below was sequenced from the same sample in a study of vaccination effects on CD4 cells after COVID-19. Produced via immunoSEQ multiplex PCR; TCRdb's table is partial and in-frame only. The sample contains 77,000 or so clones, under 80% of which appear only once. Before sequencing took place, the ViraFEST assay used viral peptide pools to expand antigen-specific CD4+ T cells. Culture lasted 10 days before CD4+ T cell isolation. None of the vaccinated had previously contracted SARS-CoV-2, and their nucleocapsid antibodies tested negative. No antigen is known for these receptors. The sample here was CD4+ T cells from PBMCs cultured with SARS-CoV-2 spike peptides, taken before COVID-19 vaccination. These receptor sequences come from a human donor who received a COVID-19 vaccine.

The chain recombines TRBV7-8 with TRBJ1-1; TRBD1 might be the D (5 bases). Germline-derived CDR1 and CDR2 are SGHVS and FQNEAQ. The CDR3 runs 13 residues. Trimming stripped 6 bases from V and 4 bases from J, with 12 bases between. The CDR3 sequence is CASSQGVGTEAFF. Written as DNA, the CDR3 is TGTGCCAGCAGTCAGGGAGTTGGCACTGAAGCTTTCTTT. The full variable domain, rest sourced from reference TRBV7-8 and TRBJ1-1, is GAGVSQSPRYKVAKRGQDVALRCDPISGHVSLFWYQQALGQGPEFLTYFQNEAQLDKSGLPSDRFFAERPEGSVSTLKIQRTQQEDSAVYLCASSQGVGTEAFFGQGTRLTVV.

The CDR3 DNA reads as TGCGCCAGCGTAATTCGGGACAGGGGGGAGGTAGACACTGAAGCTTTCTTT. Its protein is CASVIRDRGEVDTEAFF. The J gene is TRBJ1-1, the V gene TRBV10-2; 11 bases line up with TRBD1. The CDR3 covers 17 residues. Germline lookup yields CDR1 WSHSY and CDR2 SAAADI. The ends lost 8 bases at V and 3 bases at J; junction bases unmatched: 14.

The rearrangement joins TRBV6-2 or TRBV6-3 to TRBJ2-5; the D gene is possibly TRBD1 (5 bases). The CDR3 is 15 amino acids. The germline V gene encodes CDR1 MNHEY and CDR2 SVGEGT. With 0 bases removed from V and 4 bases from J, the gap between germline ends came to 12 bases. The CDR3 DNA sequence: TGTGCCAGCAGTTACTCTTCGGTTAGGGGAGAGACCCAGTACTTC. It encodes CASSYSSVRGETQYF.

V gene TRBV6-2 or TRBV6-3 combines with J gene TRBJ2-7; either TRBD1 or TRBD2 may supply D (7 bases each). This CDR3 is built from 15 residues. V was cut by 4 bases and J by 0 bases, with 13 bases left in between. Germline values: CDR1 MNHEY, CDR2 SVGEGT. This chain's CDR3 is CASSSGGGGSYEQYV. In nucleotides, the CDR3 is TGTGCCAGCAGTTCAGGGGGGGGAGGCTCCTACGAGCAGTACGTC.

V usage is TRBV6-5 and J usage is TRBJ1-3; D is uncertain. V was pared by 0 bases and J by 4 bases, with 10 bases between. The length of the CDR3 is 15 residues. Germline V gene data show CDR1 as MNHEY and CDR2 as SVGAGI. Here the CDR3 DNA reads TGTGCCAGCAGTTACTCTTCCGCGTCGGGAAACACCATATATTTT. Protein product: CASSYSSASGNTIYF.

The chain is built from TRBV5-6 and TRBJ1-2, with TRBD1 matching 8 bases. Germline V CDR1 and CDR2: SGHDT, YYEEEE. This CDR3 contains 14 residues. V lost 2 bases and J lost 5; bases outside the gene matches: 5. The CDR3 DNA follows: TGTGCCAGCAGCTTCGCGGACAGGGATTATGGCTACACCTTC. Protein product: CASSFADRDYGYTF. Together with reference TRBV5-6 and TRBJ1-2, the CDR3 gives the full variable domain: DAGVTQSPTHLIKTRGQQVTLRCSPKSGHDTVSWYQQALGQGPQFIFQYYEEEERQRGNFPDRFSGHQFPNYSSELNVNALLLGDSALYLCASSFADRDYGYTFGSGTRLTVV.

The gene calls are TRBV24-1 and TRBJ1-4; 9 bases are a match to TRBD1. The CDR3 is 15 amino acids. V shed 4 bases and J 5 bases; nucleotides not matched to a gene: 4. The germline V gene encodes CDR1 KGHDR and CDR2 SFDVKD. CDR3 region: CATSDPGQGNEKLFF. The CDR3 DNA follows: TGTGCCACCAGTGACCCCGGACAGGGGAATGAAAAACTGTTTTTT.